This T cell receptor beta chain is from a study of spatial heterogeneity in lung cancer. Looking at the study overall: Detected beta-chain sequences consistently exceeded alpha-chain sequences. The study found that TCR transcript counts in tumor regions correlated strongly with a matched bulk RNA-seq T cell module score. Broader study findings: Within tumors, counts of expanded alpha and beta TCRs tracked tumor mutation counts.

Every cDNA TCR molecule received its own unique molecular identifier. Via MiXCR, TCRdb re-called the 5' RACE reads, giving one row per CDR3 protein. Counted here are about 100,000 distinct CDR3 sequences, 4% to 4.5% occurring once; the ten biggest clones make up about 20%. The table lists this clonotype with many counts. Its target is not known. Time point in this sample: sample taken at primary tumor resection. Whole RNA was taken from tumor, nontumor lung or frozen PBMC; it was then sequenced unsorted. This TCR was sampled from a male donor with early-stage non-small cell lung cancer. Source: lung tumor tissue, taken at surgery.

The CDR3 DNA reads as TGTGCCTGGAGTCCAACCTCTAAGTACGAGCAGTACTTC. Amino acids: CAWSPTSKYEQYF. The chain links TRBV30 to TRBJ2-7, with D unclear. The CDR3 has 13 residues. V lost 2 bases and J 4 bases, leaving 12 bases between the germline ends. Per germline, CDR1 GTSNPN and CDR2 SVGIG (reference sequence).